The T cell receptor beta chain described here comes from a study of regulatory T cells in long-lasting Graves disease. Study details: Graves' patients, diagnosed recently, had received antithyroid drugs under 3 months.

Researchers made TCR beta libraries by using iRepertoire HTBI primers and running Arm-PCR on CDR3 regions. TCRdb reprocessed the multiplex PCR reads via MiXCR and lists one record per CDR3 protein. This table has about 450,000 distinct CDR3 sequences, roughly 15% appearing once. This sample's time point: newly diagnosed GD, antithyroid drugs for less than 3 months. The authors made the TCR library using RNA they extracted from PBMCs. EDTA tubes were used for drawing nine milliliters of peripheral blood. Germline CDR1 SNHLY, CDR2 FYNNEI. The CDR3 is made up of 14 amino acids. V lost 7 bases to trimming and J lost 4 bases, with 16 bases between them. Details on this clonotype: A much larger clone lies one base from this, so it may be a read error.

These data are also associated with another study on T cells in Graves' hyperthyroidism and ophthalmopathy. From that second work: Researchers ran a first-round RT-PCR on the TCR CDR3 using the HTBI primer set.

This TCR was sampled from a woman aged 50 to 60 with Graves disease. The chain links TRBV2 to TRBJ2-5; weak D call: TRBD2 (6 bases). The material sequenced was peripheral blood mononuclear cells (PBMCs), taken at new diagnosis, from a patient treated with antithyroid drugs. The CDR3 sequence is CASKWRDRGETQYF. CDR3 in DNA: TGTGCCAGCAAGTGGAGGGATCGTGGAGAGACCCAGTACTTC.